One and the same sample provided the 26 T cell receptor beta chains below, sequenced in a study of beta chain features in type 1 diabetes. Expressed TCRB transcripts were sequenced because the isolated RNA had all been reverse transcribed beforehand. The data were produced by immunoSEQ multiplex PCR, yet TCRdb's version contains in-frame clones alone and is incomplete. The sample carries 130,000 to 150,000 clones, about 10% recorded once. Sequenced sample: naive CD4+ T cells from blood. The receptors originated from a man aged 18 to 29 in good health.

V gene TRBV19 combines with J gene TRBJ2-2, with D possibly TRBD2 on 5 matching bases. V lost 5 bases and J lost 4, with 11 bases in between. CDR3 size: 14 residues. Germline-derived CDR1 and CDR2 are LNHDA and SQIVND (reference sequence). The chain's CDR3 is CASSVRGSTGELFF. The CDR3, as DNA: TGTGCCAGTAGTGTTCGGGGTTCCACCGGGGAGCTGTTTTTT.

The rearrangement links TRBV28 to TRBJ2-1; 10 bases are shared with TRBD2. The germline gives CDR1 MDHEN, CDR2 SYDVKM. V lost 2 bases and J lost 0; bases outside the gene matches: 1. This CDR3 is 16 amino acids long. CDR3 sequence: CASSLSGGASYNEQFF. As DNA, the CDR3 is TGTGCCAGCAGTTTAAGCGGGGGGGCCTCCTACAATGAGCAGTTCTTC.

The chain recombines TRBV11-3 with TRBJ2-5; D call uncertain. V gave up 5 bases and J gave up 2 bases, with 6 bases separating them. The CDR3 spans 12 residues. Germline V CDR1 and CDR2: SGHNT, YENEEA. CDR3 sequence (DNA): TGTGCCAGCAGCCTGCAGCAAGAGACCCAGTACTTC. It codes for CASSLQQETQYF.

This clone was observed a handful of times. This rearrangement joins TRBV7-3 to TRBJ2-3, with TRBD1 identical over 7 bases. With V trimmed by 0 bases and J by 2 bases, 2 bases remained unmatched. From germline, CDR1 is SGHTA and CDR2 FQGTGA. CDR3 length equals 15 residues. Written as DNA, the CDR3 is TGTGCCAGCAGCTTAACGGGACAGTTCACAGATACGCAGTATTTT. This gives the protein CASSLTGQFTDTQYF.

Only a few counts were recorded for this clone. This sequence joins TRBV4-2 and TRBJ1-6; 10 nucleotides line up with TRBD1. The junction had 10 bases not matched to a gene; V was cut back by 2 bases and J by 0 bases. CDR1 is LGHNA, CDR2 YNFKEQ, per germline. The CDR3 runs 20 residues. In DNA, the CDR3 is TGTGCCAGCAGCCAATTTGGGGACAGGGGTTCTAGCTCCTATAATTCACCCCTCCACTTT. This codes for CASSQFGDRGSSSYNSPLHF.

This CDR3 reads CASSQAGTHQETQYF. CDR3 nucleotides: TGTGCCAGCAGCCAAGCCGGGACTCACCAAGAGACCCAGTACTTC. The chain employs TRBV5-4 and TRBJ2-5; weak D call: TRBD2 (6 bases). The length of the CDR3 is 15 residues. V lost 4 bases, J lost 0 bases, and 13 bases lay in between. CDR1 is SGHNT, CDR2 YYREEE, per germline (reference sequence).

The CDR3 loop reads CASSLSRDRDYNEQYF. The CDR3, as DNA: TGTGCCAGCAGCCTCAGCCGGGACAGGGACTACAACGAGCAGTACTTC. V usage is TRBV7-2 and J usage is TRBJ2-7, with 9 bases that match TRBD1. The V segment lost 5 bases and the J segment 5 bases; nucleotides outside the gene matches: 13. The CDR3 length is 16 residues. Germline V gene lookup returns CDR1 SGHTA and CDR2 FQGNSA.

This clone was seen a few times. The rearrangement uses TRBV7-2 and TRBJ2-2, with 14 bases lining up with TRBD2. The germline V gene encodes CDR1 SGHTA and CDR2 FQGNSA. V trimming: 5 bases; J trimming: 6 bases; junction bases outside the gene matches: 11. The CDR3 is made up of 18 amino acids. CDR3 nucleotides: TGTGCCAGCAGCCACGGACTAGCGGGGGGTAGATGGTCCGGGGAGCTGTTTTTT. It codes for CASSHGLAGGRWSGELFF.

This clone was detected a few times. The rearrangement uses TRBV5-6 and TRBJ2-5; 7 bases align to TRBD1. From germline, CDR1 is SGHDT and CDR2 YYEEEE. This CDR3 contains 16 residues. With V trimmed by 4 bases and J by 4 bases, 13 bases remained unmatched. The CDR3 nucleotides read TGTGCCAGCAGCCGGTCGCCAGGGGGTCAGTCAGAGACCCAGTACTTC. Translation gives CASSRSPGGQSETQYF. Full variable domain (remainder filled in from reference TRBV5-6 and TRBJ2-5): DAGVTQSPTHLIKTRGQQVTLRCSPKSGHDTVSWYQQALGQGPQFIFQYYEEEERQRGNFPDRFSGHQFPNYSSELNVNALLLGDSALYLCASSRSPGGQSETQYFGPGTRLLVL.

This clone was picked up a small number of times. The V gene is TRBV18, the J gene TRBJ1-4, with D possibly matching TRBD1 (6 bases). The germline gives CDR1 KGHSH, CDR2 LQKENI. The CDR3 covers 14 residues. Deletions cut 3 bases from V and 5 bases from J, with 10 bases between. The CDR3 region is CASSPGQSNEKLFF. CDR3 DNA sequence: TGTGCCAGCTCACCCGGACAGAGCAATGAAAAACTGTTTTTT.

This chain joins TRBV6-6 and TRBJ2-7; 7 bases match TRBD2. The CDR3 extends over 15 amino acids. The germline gives CDR1 MNHNY, CDR2 SVGAGI (reference sequence). Trimming removed 5 bases from V and 0 bases from J; junction bases left unmatched: 7. CDR3 protein: CASSQLGGDSYEQYF. The CDR3 DNA reads as TGTGCCAGCAGTCAACTGGGGGGGGACTCCTACGAGCAGTACTTC.

At least ten counts were recorded for this clone. The chain uses TRBV4-2 and TRBJ2-2; 7 bases agree with TRBD2. V lost 0 bases to trimming and J lost 2 bases; unmatched junction nucleotides: 3. The CDR3 sequence is 16 residues long. Looked up from germline, CDR1 is LGHNA and CDR2 is YNFKEQ. CDR3 residues: CASSQESSGNTGELFF. The CDR3 DNA sequence: TGTGCCAGCAGCCAAGAGTCTAGCGGCAACACCGGGGAGCTGTTTTTT.

The V gene is TRBV5-1, the J gene TRBJ2-1, with D possibly TRBD1 on 6 matching bases. The CDR3 is made up of 16 amino acids. The V end lost 0 bases, the J end lost 2 bases, and 12 bases lay between the germline ends. Germline lookup yields CDR1 SGHRS and CDR2 YFSETQ. This CDR3 reads CASSLGGQGTYNEQFF. The CDR3 nucleotides are TGCGCCAGCAGCTTGGGGGGCCAGGGGACCTACAATGAGCAGTTCTTC.

This chain connects TRBV14 to TRBJ1-2, with D possibly being TRBD1 (6 bases). The CDR3 is 16 amino acids. CDR1 and CDR2 from the germline V gene are SGHDN and FVKESK. V was clipped by 1 base and J by 5 bases, with 17 bases between them. Written as DNA, the CDR3 is TGTGCCAGCAGCCAAGGGCTACAGGGCCGCTTTTATGGCTACACCTTC. Translation: CASSQGLQGRFYGYTF.

This chain joins TRBV5-1 and TRBJ1-4; D gene uncertain. The germline V and J ends were trimmed by 4 bases and 0 bases, with 13 bases remaining between them. There are 16 residues in the CDR3. Germline V CDR1 and CDR2: SGHRS, YFSETQ. CDR3 sequence (DNA): TGCGCCAGCAGCCCCGGACCGAGGGCAACTAATGAAAAACTGTTTTTT. Residues: CASSPGPRATNEKLFF. The whole variable domain, filled in from reference TRBV5-1 and TRBJ1-4, reads KAGVTQTPRYLIKTRGQQVTLSCSPISGHRSVSWYQQTPGQGLQFLFEYFSETQRNKGNFPGRFSGRQFSNSRSEMNVSTLELGDSALYLCASSPGPRATNEKLFFGSGTQLSVL.

This clone was counted between two and nine times. The CDR3 is CASSPDRNYGYTF. Here the CDR3 DNA reads TGCGCCAGCAGCCCCGACAGGAACTATGGCTACACCTTC. This chain joins TRBV4-3 and TRBJ1-2; perhaps TRBD1 as D (6 bases). Trimming took 4 bases from V and 2 from J, leaving 8 bases between them. This CDR3 comprises 13 residues. From germline, CDR1 is LGHNA and CDR2 YSLEER.

This clone was counted a few times. V is TRBV5-1 and J is TRBJ2-3, with a tentative D call TRBD2 (6 bases). Trimming left V 4 bases short and J 0 bases short, with 15 bases between. This CDR3 is 16 amino acids long. Germline CDR1 and CDR2: SGHRS and YFSETQ. CDR3 in amino acids: CASSPLAGYSTDTQYF. CDR3 in DNA: TGCGCCAGCAGCCCCCTGGCGGGGTATAGCACAGATACGCAGTATTTT.

This clone was detected many times. The V gene is TRBV20-1, the J gene TRBJ2-1, with D perhaps matching TRBD1 (6 bases). This CDR3 spans 11 amino acids. The V and J ends lost 6 bases and 6 bases respectively, with 9 bases between them. Germline CDR1 and CDR2: DFQATT and SNEGSKA (reference sequence). CDR3 nucleotides: TGCAGTGCGCCGACAGGCAATGAGCAGTTCTTC. Encoded protein: CSAPTGNEQFF.

This clone turned up a few times. This chain uses TRBV7-8 with TRBJ1-2, with 10 bases that match TRBD1. With V trimmed by 5 bases and J by 4 bases, 7 bases remained unmatched. The CDR3 spans 15 residues. The V gene's germline CDR1 is SGHVS and CDR2 FQNEAQ. DNA of the CDR3: TGTGCCAGCAGCCCCGGGACAGGGGAAGGCTATGGCTACACCTTC. Its protein product is CASSPGTGEGYGYTF.

The J gene is TRBJ1-1, the V gene TRBV27; 7 nucleotides agree with TRBD1. CDR1 and CDR2 (germline): MNHEY, SMNVEV (reference sequence). CDR3 length equals 14 residues. Trimming removed 5 bases from V and 4 bases from J; junction bases left unmatched: 7. The CDR3 sequence: CASSSRGRSTEAFF. CDR3 coding DNA: TGTGCCAGCAGTAGTAGGGGGCGAAGCACTGAAGCTTTCTTT.

This chain connects TRBV7-9 to TRBJ2-5, with D possibly being TRBD1 (6 bases). Between the trimmed V and J ends, which lost 4 bases and 5 bases, there was a span of 11 bases. CDR3 length: 13 amino acids. Germline loops: CDR1 SEHNR, CDR2 FQNEAQ (reference sequence). CDR3 protein: CASSWGQGETQYF. CDR3 coding DNA: TGTGCCAGCAGCTGGGGGCAGGGGGAGACCCAGTACTTC.

This chain uses TRBV9 with TRBJ2-1; TRBD2 matches 7 bases. Germline V gene sequence: CDR1 SGDLS, CDR2 YYNGEE. CDR3 length: 19 amino acids. J was trimmed by 0 bases and V by 4 bases; bases with no gene match: 16. The CDR3 sequence: CASSSRDYNPSSSYNEQFF. CDR3 coding DNA: TGTGCCAGCAGCTCCCGGGACTATAATCCCTCGAGCTCCTACAATGAGCAGTTCTTC. Supplemented by reference TRBV9 and TRBJ2-1, the full variable domain reads DSGVTQTPKHLITATGQRVTLRCSPRSGDLSVYWYQQSLDQGLQFLIQYYNGEERAKGNILERFSAQQFPDLHSELNLSSLELGDSALYFCASSSRDYNPSSSYNEQFFGPGTRLTVL.

The chain has TRBV4-3 and TRBJ2-5; D uncertain. V was shortened by 1 base and J by 3 bases, with 15 bases between the two germline ends. The CDR3 extends over 16 amino acids. Looked up from germline, CDR1 is LGHNA and CDR2 is YSLEER. The CDR3 DNA sequence: TGCGCCAGCAGCCAAGGGTTCGGTCAGGCTAAAGAGACCCAGTACTTC. This encodes CASSQGFGQAKETQYF.

The V call is TRBV5-1, the J call TRBJ2-5, with D perhaps matching TRBD2 (5 bases). V shed 4 bases and J shed 0 bases, with 13 bases lying between them. The CDR3 consists of 15 residues. Germline CDR1 is SGHRS and CDR2 is YFSETQ. The CDR3 protein is CASSRARGDQETQYF. CDR3 DNA: TGCGCCAGCAGCAGAGCCCGGGGAGACCAAGAGACCCAGTACTTC.

V usage is TRBV5-6 and J usage is TRBJ2-7, with no clear D. In germline, CDR1 is SGHDT, CDR2 YYEEEE. V gave up 4 bases and J gave up 3 bases, with 17 bases separating them. CDR3 length: 15 amino acids. The chain's CDR3 is CASSPAIERIYEQYF. CDR3 DNA sequence: TGTGCCAGCAGCCCGGCGATAGAGAGGATCTACGAGCAGTACTTC.

The V and J genes are TRBV30 and TRBJ2-7, with 12 bases lining up with TRBD1. Germline lookup yields CDR1 GTSNPN and CDR2 SVGIG (reference sequence). Trimming took 0 bases from V and 6 from J; bases not matched to a gene: 3. This CDR3 is 14 amino acids long. CDR3 in amino acids: CAWSVGQGAGEQYF. The CDR3 nucleotides are TGTGCCTGGAGTGTGGGACAGGGGGCTGGCGAGCAGTACTTC. The entire variable domain, with the rest obtained from reference TRBV30 and TRBJ2-7, is as follows: SQTIHQWPATLVQPVGSPLSLECTVEGTSNPNLYWYRQAAGRGLQLLFYSVGIGQISSEVPQNLSASRPQDRQFILSSKKLLLSDSGFYLCAWSVGQGAGEQYFGPGTRLTVT.